The rows below give T cell receptor beta chains drawn from one sample of a study of spatial heterogeneity in lung cancer. TCRdb ran MiXCR on the 5' RACE reads and lists one entry per CDR3 protein. The sample contains around 110,000 distinct CDR3 sequences, 9% to 15% of which appear only once. The starting material was PBMCs, obtained at follow-up. These receptors originate from a male donor with early-stage non-small cell lung cancer. Each CDR3 is given with its conserved first and last residue. A D gene is named only where the DNA matches it firmly. Rows give clone size only sometimes, using once, few, many, or a class for an expanded clone.

d_call: NA; cdr3_length: 12; clone_size: many; j_call: TRBJ1-4; v_call: TRBV29-1; cdr3_aa: CSAVSGDEKLFF; cdr3_nt: TGCAGCGCGGTCTCAGGGGATGAAAAACTGTTTTTT
d_call: TRBD2; cdr3_length: 14; clone_size: few; j_call: TRBJ2-5; v_call: TRBV12-3/TRBV12-4; cdr3_aa: CASSPSGGAETQYF; cdr3_nt: TGTGCCAGCAGCCCTAGCGGGGGGGCTGAGACCCAGTACTTC
d_call: TRBD1; cdr3_length: 17; clone_size: NA; j_call: TRBJ1-1; v_call: TRBV7-6; cdr3_aa: CASSSQTGDFLNTEAFF; cdr3_nt: TGTGCCAGCAGCTCTCAAACAGGGGACTTTCTGAACACTGAAGCTTTCTTT
d_call: NA; cdr3_length: 16; clone_size: NA; j_call: TRBJ2-5; v_call: TRBV6-1; cdr3_aa: CASSEVSLGYQETQYF; cdr3_nt: TGTGCCAGCAGTGAAGTCTCTCTGGGGTACCAAGAGACCCAGTACTTC
d_call: NA; cdr3_length: 17; clone_size: once; j_call: TRBJ1-3; v_call: TRBV7-2; cdr3_aa: CASSLGGVPERGNTIYF; cdr3_nt: TGTGCCAGCAGCTTAGGGGGAGTACCCGAACGTGGAAACACCATATATTTT
d_call: TRBD1; cdr3_length: 14; clone_size: many; j_call: TRBJ1-6; v_call: TRBV20-1; cdr3_aa: CSARPGGDNSPLHF; cdr3_nt: TGCAGTGCTAGACCAGGGGGGGATAATTCACCCCTCCACTTT
d_call: NA; cdr3_length: 15; clone_size: many; j_call: TRBJ2-3; v_call: TRBV28; cdr3_aa: CASSLGQGRVDTQYF; cdr3_nt: TGTGCCAGCAGTTTAGGCCAGGGGAGAGTAGATACGCAGTATTTT
d_call: TRBD2; cdr3_length: 17; clone_size: NA; j_call: TRBJ2-5; v_call: TRBV10-3; cdr3_aa: CAISESTSGGARETQYF; cdr3_nt: TGTGCCATCAGTGAGTCGACGAGCGGGGGGGCTCGAGAGACCCAGTACTTC
d_call: NA; cdr3_length: 14; clone_size: NA; j_call: TRBJ1-1; v_call: TRBV5-1; cdr3_aa: CASSGWGLNTEAFF; cdr3_nt: TGCGCCAGCAGCGGTTGGGGCTTGAACACTGAAGCTTTCTTT
d_call: NA; cdr3_length: 12; clone_size: many; j_call: TRBJ1-1; v_call: TRBV27; cdr3_aa: CASSLSGTEAFF; cdr3_nt: TGTGCCAGCAGTTTATCCGGGACTGAAGCTTTCTTT
d_call: NA; cdr3_length: 15; clone_size: many; j_call: TRBJ1-6; v_call: TRBV5-1; cdr3_aa: CASSPLSTYNSPLHF; cdr3_nt: TGCGCCAGCAGCCCGCTATCCACTTATAATTCACCCCTCCACTTT
d_call: NA; cdr3_length: 13; clone_size: NA; j_call: TRBJ1-2; v_call: TRBV20-1; cdr3_aa: CSAYSGYDYGYTF; cdr3_nt: TGCAGTGCTTATTCAGGTTATGACTATGGCTACACCTTC
d_call: NA; cdr3_length: 11; clone_size: NA; j_call: TRBJ2-2; v_call: TRBV7-2; cdr3_aa: CASSLYRELFF; cdr3_nt: TGTGCCAGCAGCCTATACAGGGAGCTGTTTTTT
d_call: NA; cdr3_length: 14; clone_size: few; j_call: TRBJ2-3; v_call: TRBV20-1; cdr3_aa: CSARDVSDMNTQYF; cdr3_nt: TGCAGTGCTAGAGATGTTTCGGATATGAATACGCAGTATTTT
d_call: NA; cdr3_length: 10; clone_size: many; j_call: TRBJ2-1; v_call: TRBV2; cdr3_aa: CASRRNEQFF; cdr3_nt: TGTGCCAGCAGAAGGAATGAGCAGTTCTTC
d_call: NA; cdr3_length: 16; clone_size: NA; j_call: TRBJ2-5; v_call: TRBV28; cdr3_aa: CASSSPFGVIGETQYF; cdr3_nt: TGTGCCAGCAGTTCCCCATTCGGAGTGATCGGGGAGACCCAGTACTTC
d_call: NA; cdr3_length: 14; clone_size: few; j_call: TRBJ1-1; v_call: TRBV12-3/TRBV12-4; cdr3_aa: CASSFRAGLTEAFF; cdr3_nt: TGTGCCAGCAGTTTCAGGGCAGGTCTCACTGAAGCTTTCTTT
d_call: NA; cdr3_length: 15; clone_size: medium-sized; j_call: TRBJ1-6; v_call: TRBV4-2; cdr3_aa: CASSQDQGGSSPLHF; cdr3_nt: TGTGCCAGCAGCCAAGATCAAGGGGGTAGCTCACCCCTCCACTTT
d_call: NA; cdr3_length: 13; clone_size: many; j_call: TRBJ1-5; v_call: TRBV20-1; cdr3_aa: CSARSESNQPQHF; cdr3_nt: TGCAGTGCTAGGTCCGAGAGCAATCAGCCCCAGCATTTT
d_call: TRBD2; cdr3_length: 15; clone_size: NA; j_call: TRBJ2-7; v_call: TRBV29-1; cdr3_aa: CSARLGGISSYEQYF; cdr3_nt: TGCAGTGCCCGCCTCGGGGGGATCAGCTCCTACGAGCAGTACTTC
d_call: TRBD1; cdr3_length: 17; clone_size: few; j_call: TRBJ2-6; v_call: TRBV9; cdr3_aa: CASSVGDRGSGANVLTF; cdr3_nt: TGTGCCAGCAGCGTAGGGGACAGGGGCTCTGGGGCCAACGTCCTGACTTTC
d_call: NA; cdr3_length: 13; clone_size: few; j_call: TRBJ1-1; v_call: TRBV3-1; cdr3_aa: CASSQDENTEAFF; cdr3_nt: TGTGCCAGCAGCCAAGATGAGAACACTGAAGCTTTCTTT
d_call: NA; cdr3_length: 15; clone_size: NA; j_call: TRBJ1-1; v_call: TRBV6-6; cdr3_aa: CASRYTRTMTSEAFF; cdr3_nt: TGTGCCAGCAGGTACACTAGGACTATGACAAGTGAAGCTTTCTTT
d_call: NA; cdr3_length: 13; clone_size: many; j_call: TRBJ2-1; v_call: TRBV28; cdr3_aa: CASSLHLTGEQFF; cdr3_nt: TGTGCCAGCAGTTTACACCTCACGGGTGAGCAGTTCTTC
d_call: NA; cdr3_length: 13; clone_size: many; j_call: TRBJ2-2; v_call: TRBV7-2; cdr3_aa: CASSLPRAGELFF; cdr3_nt: TGTGCCAGCAGCTTACCCAGGGCCGGGGAGCTGTTTTTT
d_call: NA; cdr3_length: 15; clone_size: many; j_call: TRBJ2-7; v_call: TRBV3-1; cdr3_aa: CASSQPGHGSYEQYF; cdr3_nt: TGTGCCAGCAGCCAGCCGGGACACGGCTCCTACGAGCAGTACTTC
d_call: TRBD2; cdr3_length: 16; clone_size: few; j_call: TRBJ2-7; v_call: TRBV12-3/TRBV12-4; cdr3_aa: CASSGTSGAVSYEQYF; cdr3_nt: TGTGCCAGCAGCGGGACTAGCGGGGCGGTCTCCTACGAGCAGTACTTC
d_call: NA; cdr3_length: 14; clone_size: many; j_call: TRBJ2-1; v_call: TRBV7-2; cdr3_aa: CASSLGSSLDEQFF; cdr3_nt: TGTGCCAGCAGCTTGGGATCTAGTCTCGATGAGCAGTTCTTC
d_call: NA; cdr3_length: 14; clone_size: NA; j_call: TRBJ2-1; v_call: TRBV9; cdr3_aa: CASSVAASHNEQFF; cdr3_nt: TGTGCCAGCAGCGTAGCAGCTTCTCACAATGAGCAGTTCTTC
d_call: TRBD1; cdr3_length: 13; clone_size: few; j_call: TRBJ1-2; v_call: TRBV2; cdr3_aa: CASSSDRVAGYTF; cdr3_nt: TGTGCCAGCAGCTCGGACAGGGTGGCTGGCTACACCTTC
d_call: NA; cdr3_length: 16; clone_size: NA; j_call: TRBJ2-7; v_call: TRBV30; cdr3_aa: CAWSSGGRMSSYEQYF; cdr3_nt: TGTGCCTGGAGTTCCGGAGGACGGATGAGCTCCTACGAGCAGTACTTC
d_call: NA; cdr3_length: 12; clone_size: NA; j_call: TRBJ1-5; v_call: TRBV5-8; cdr3_aa: CASLLRNQPQHF; cdr3_nt: TGTGCCAGCTTGTTACGTAATCAGCCCCAGCATTTT
d_call: TRBD1; cdr3_length: 15; clone_size: few; j_call: TRBJ2-2; v_call: TRBV24-1; cdr3_aa: CATSAPGQGAGELFF; cdr3_nt: TGTGCCACCAGTGCCCCGGGACAGGGGGCCGGGGAGCTGTTTTTT
d_call: TRBD2; cdr3_length: 15; clone_size: NA; j_call: TRBJ2-7; v_call: TRBV20-1; cdr3_aa: CSASQSGGSSYEQYF; cdr3_nt: TGCAGTGCTTCCCAGAGCGGGGGAAGCTCCTACGAGCAGTACTTC
d_call: TRBD1; cdr3_length: 14; clone_size: many; j_call: TRBJ2-7; v_call: TRBV28; cdr3_aa: CASNQPDRGLEQYF; cdr3_nt: TGTGCCAGCAATCAGCCTGACAGGGGGCTCGAGCAGTACTTC
d_call: NA; cdr3_length: 14; clone_size: few; j_call: TRBJ1-1; v_call: TRBV30; cdr3_aa: CAWSVYSGVTEAFF; cdr3_nt: TGTGCCTGGAGTGTATACTCGGGGGTAACTGAAGCTTTCTTT
d_call: NA; cdr3_length: 13; clone_size: few; j_call: TRBJ2-1; v_call: TRBV7-6; cdr3_aa: CASSLTESHEQFF; cdr3_nt: TGTGCCAGCAGCTTGACGGAGTCCCATGAGCAGTTCTTC
d_call: NA; cdr3_length: 15; clone_size: few; j_call: TRBJ2-7; v_call: TRBV20-1; cdr3_aa: CSATIAFRGSNEQYF; cdr3_nt: TGCAGTGCTACTATCGCCTTCAGGGGTTCCAACGAGCAGTACTTC
d_call: NA; cdr3_length: 11; clone_size: NA; j_call: TRBJ2-1; v_call: TRBV5-4; cdr3_aa: CASSLGWEQFF; cdr3_nt: TGTGCCAGCAGTTTGGGATGGGAGCAGTTCTTC
d_call: TRBD1; cdr3_length: 16; clone_size: few; j_call: TRBJ1-6; v_call: TRBV27; cdr3_aa: CASSLKSGGWNSPLHF; cdr3_nt: TGTGCCAGCAGTTTAAAATCAGGGGGCTGGAATTCACCCCTCCACTTT